This T cell receptor (beta chain) came from a study of cytomegalovirus exposure and HLA in healthy donors. On the study more broadly: Early on, a data release was issued that held approximately 78 million unique TCRs from HLA-typed donors. Regarding the study as a whole: Earlier findings revealed that most TCR beta V segments proved productive either about 87% or about 30% of the time.

This clone showed up just a few times. Antigen unknown. The PCR ran on 60 Vbeta and 13 Jbeta primers. Original analysis: A follow-up analysis tallied some 80 million unique TCR beta chains, about 10 million shared. Data came from immunoSEQ multiplex PCR; TCRdb stores just in-frame clones and leaves some out. V and J calls and clone size follow that table, whereas D and trimming were derived from the DNA. This sample has about 200,000 clones, with approximately 80% found just once. The CDR3 runs 18 residues. J lost 1 base, V lost 1 base, and 10 bases had no gene match. The sequenced sample consisted of PBMCs. The chain links TRBV23-1 to TRBJ2-7; 10 bases fit TRBD2. TRBV23-1 is labeled an ORF, and its function is uncertain. The sequence was collected from a man aged 45-60 years in good health and CMV-seronegative. CDR3: CASSQLKREGLFSYEQYF. In DNA, the CDR3 is TGCGCCAGCAGTCAATTGAAGCGGGAGGGCCTTTTTTCCTACGAGCAGTACTTC.